This record covers a single T cell receptor beta chain. Assay used: immunoSEQ multiplex PCR; TCRdb lists only in-frame clones, some missing. In the table there are 150,000 to 200,000 clones, 91% of which are singletons. This entry is derived from a study of T cell responses to AZD1222 COVID-19 vaccine. V shed 5 bases and J shed 8 bases, with 16 bases lying between them. The CDR3 has 14 residues. CDR1 and CDR2 (germline): MNHEY, SVGAGI. The V gene is TRBV6-5, the J gene TRBJ1-3; D might be TRBD1 (5 bases). The sequence was obtained from an adult in good health. The material was peripheral blood, obtained on day 0 of AZD1222 vaccination. For the CDR3, the DNA is TGTGCCAGCAGTAAACCCGGGTGGGGGGACACCATATATTTT. Translated, it gives CASSKPGWGDTIYF.